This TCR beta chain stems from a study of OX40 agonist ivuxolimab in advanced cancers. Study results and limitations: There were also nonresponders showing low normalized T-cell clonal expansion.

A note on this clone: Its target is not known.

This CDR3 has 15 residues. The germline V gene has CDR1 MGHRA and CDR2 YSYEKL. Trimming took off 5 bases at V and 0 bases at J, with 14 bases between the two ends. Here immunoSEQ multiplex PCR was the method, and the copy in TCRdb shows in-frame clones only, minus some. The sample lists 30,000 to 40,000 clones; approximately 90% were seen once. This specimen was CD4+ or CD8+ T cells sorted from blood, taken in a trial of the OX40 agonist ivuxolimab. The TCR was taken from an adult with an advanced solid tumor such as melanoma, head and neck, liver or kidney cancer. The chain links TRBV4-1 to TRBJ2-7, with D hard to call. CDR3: CASSTTYSSSYEQYF. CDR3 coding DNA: TGCGCCAGCAGCACCACCTACTCCAGCTCCTACGAGCAGTACTTC.